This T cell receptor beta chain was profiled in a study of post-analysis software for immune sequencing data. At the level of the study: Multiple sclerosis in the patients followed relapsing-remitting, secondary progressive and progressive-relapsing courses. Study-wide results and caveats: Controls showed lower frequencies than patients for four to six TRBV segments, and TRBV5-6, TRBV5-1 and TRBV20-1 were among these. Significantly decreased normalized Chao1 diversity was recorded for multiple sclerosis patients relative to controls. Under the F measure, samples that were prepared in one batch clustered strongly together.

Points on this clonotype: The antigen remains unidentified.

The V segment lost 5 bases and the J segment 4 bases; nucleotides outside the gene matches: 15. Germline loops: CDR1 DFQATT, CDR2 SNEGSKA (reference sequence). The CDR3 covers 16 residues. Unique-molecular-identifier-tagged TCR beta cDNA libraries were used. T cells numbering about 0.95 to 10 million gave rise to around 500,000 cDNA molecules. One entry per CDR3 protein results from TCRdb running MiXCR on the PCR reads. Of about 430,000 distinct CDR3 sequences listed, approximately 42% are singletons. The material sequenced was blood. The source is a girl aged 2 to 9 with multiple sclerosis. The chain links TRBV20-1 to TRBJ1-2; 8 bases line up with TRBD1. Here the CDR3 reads CSADLKTGAGSYGYTF. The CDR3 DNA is TGCAGTGCTGACCTAAAGACAGGGGCAGGGAGCTATGGCTACACCTTC.